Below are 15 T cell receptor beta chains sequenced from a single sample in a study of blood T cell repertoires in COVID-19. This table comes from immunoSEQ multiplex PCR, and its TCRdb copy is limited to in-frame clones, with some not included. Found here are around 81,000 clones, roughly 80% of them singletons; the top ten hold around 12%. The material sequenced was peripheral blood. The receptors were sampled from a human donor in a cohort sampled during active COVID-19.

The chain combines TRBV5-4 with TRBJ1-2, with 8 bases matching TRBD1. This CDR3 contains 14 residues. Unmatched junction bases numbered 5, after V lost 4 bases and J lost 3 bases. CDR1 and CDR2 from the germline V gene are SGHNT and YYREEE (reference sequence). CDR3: CASSENRGDYGYTF. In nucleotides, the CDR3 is TGTGCCAGCAGCGAAAACAGGGGGGACTATGGCTACACCTTC.

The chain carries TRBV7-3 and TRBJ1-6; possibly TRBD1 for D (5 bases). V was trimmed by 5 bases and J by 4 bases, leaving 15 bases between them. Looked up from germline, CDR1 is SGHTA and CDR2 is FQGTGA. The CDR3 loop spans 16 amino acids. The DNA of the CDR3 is TGTGCCAGCAGCCGCGGTGGGACTCCTTATAATTCACCCCTCCACTTT. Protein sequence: CASSRGGTPYNSPLHF.

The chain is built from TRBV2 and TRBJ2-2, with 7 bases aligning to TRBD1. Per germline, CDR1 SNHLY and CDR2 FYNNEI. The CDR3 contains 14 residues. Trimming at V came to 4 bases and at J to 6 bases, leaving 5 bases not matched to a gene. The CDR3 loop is CASSVRGRAGELFF. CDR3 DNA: TGTGCCAGCAGTGTTAGGGGGCGCGCCGGGGAGCTGTTTTTT. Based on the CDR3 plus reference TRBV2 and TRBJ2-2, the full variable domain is EPEVTQTPSHQVTQMGQEVILRCVPISNHLYFYWYRQILGQKVEFLVSFYNNEISEKSEIFDDQFSVERPDGSNFTLKIRSTKLEDSAMYFCASSVRGRAGELFFGEGSRLTVL.

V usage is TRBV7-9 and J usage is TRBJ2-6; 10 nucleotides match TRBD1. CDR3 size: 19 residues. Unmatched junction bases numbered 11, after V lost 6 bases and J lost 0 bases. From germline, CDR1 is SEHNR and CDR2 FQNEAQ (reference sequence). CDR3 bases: TGTGCCAGCAGGTCCCCTCCGGGACAGGGGACCTCTGGGGCCAACGTCCTGACTTTC. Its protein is CASRSPPGQGTSGANVLTF.

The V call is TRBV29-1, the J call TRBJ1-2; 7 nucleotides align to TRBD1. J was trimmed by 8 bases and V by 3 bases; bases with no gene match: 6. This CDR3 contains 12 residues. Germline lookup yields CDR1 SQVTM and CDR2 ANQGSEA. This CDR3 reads CSVDLTGSGYTF. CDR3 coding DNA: TGCAGCGTTGACCTGACAGGGTCGGGCTACACCTTC.

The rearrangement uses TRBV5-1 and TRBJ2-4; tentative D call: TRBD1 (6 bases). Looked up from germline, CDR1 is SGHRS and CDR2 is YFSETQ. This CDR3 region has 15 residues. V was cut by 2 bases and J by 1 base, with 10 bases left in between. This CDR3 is CASSLGGTAKNIQYF. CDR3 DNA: TGCGCCAGCAGCTTAGGGGGTACGGCCAAAAACATTCAGTACTTC.

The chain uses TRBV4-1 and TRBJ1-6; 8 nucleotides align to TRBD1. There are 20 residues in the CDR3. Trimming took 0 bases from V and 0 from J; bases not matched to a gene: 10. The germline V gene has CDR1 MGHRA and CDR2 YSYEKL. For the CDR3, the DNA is TGCGCCAGCAGCCAAGAGTGGACAGGGCCTAGGAGCTCCTATAATTCACCCCTCCACTTT. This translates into CASSQEWTGPRSSYNSPLHF.

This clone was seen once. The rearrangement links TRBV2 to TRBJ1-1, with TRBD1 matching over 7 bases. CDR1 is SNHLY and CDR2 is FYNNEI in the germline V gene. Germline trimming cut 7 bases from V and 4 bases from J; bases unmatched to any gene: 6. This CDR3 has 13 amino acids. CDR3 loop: CASNQGEGTEAFF. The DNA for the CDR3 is TGTGCCAGCAACCAGGGGGAAGGCACTGAAGCTTTCTTT.

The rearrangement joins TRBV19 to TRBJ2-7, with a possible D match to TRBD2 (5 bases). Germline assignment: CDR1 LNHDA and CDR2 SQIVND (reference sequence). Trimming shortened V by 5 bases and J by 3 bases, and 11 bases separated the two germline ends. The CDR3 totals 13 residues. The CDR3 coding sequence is TGTGCCAGTAGTGCAGCAAGCGGCTACGAGCAGTACTTC. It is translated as CASSAASGYEQYF.

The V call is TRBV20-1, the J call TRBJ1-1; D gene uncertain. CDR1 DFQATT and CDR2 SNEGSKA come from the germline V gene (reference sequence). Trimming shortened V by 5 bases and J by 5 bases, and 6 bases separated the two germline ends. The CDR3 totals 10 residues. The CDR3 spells CSALRTEAFF. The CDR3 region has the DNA TGCAGTGCTCTGCGGACTGAAGCTTTCTTT.

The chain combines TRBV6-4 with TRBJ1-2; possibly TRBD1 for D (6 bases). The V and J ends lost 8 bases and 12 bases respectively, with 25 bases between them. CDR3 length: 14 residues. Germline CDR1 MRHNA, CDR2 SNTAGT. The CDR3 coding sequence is TGTGCCAGCGGTAGGAAAAAGTGGACAGACTGTGACACCTTC. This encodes CASGRKKWTDCDTF.

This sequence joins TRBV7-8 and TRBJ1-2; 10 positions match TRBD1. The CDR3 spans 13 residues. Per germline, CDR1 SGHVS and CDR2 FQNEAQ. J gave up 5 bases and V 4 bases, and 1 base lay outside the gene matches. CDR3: CASSWGQGYGYTF. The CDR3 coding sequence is TGTGCCAGCAGCTGGGGACAGGGGTATGGCTACACCTTC.

In DNA, the CDR3 is TGTGCCAGCAGTTACGGGGGGTCGGATAATTCACCCCTCCACTTT. This sequence encodes CASSYGGSDNSPLHF. The chain has TRBV6-5 and TRBJ1-6; D might be TRBD1 (5 bases). The length of the CDR3 is 15 residues. Germline V gene lookup returns CDR1 MNHEY and CDR2 SVGAGI. V was trimmed by 2 bases and J by 5 bases, leaving 10 bases between them.

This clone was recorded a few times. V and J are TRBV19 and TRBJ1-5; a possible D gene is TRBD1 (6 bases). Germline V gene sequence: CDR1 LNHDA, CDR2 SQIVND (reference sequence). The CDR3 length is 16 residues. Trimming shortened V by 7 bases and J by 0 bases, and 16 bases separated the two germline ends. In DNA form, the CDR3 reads TGTGCCAGTACCAGACAAGGACAGAATAGCAATCAGCCCCAGCATTTT. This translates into CASTRQGQNSNQPQHF. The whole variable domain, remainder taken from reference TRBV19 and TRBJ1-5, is DGGITQSPKYLFRKEGQNVTLSCEQNLNHDAMYWYRQDPGQGLRLIYYSQIVNDFQKGDIAEGYSVSREKKESFPLTVTSAQKNPTAFYLCASTRQGQNSNQPQHFGDGTRLSIL.

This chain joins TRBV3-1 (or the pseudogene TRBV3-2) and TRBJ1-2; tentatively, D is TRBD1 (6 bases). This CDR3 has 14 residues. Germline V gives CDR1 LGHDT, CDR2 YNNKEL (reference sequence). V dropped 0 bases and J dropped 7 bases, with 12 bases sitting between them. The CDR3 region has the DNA TGTGCCAGCAGCCAAGAACAGGGCTTGGGTGGCTACACCTTC. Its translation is CASSQEQGLGGYTF.